This note documents a single T cell receptor (beta chain) sequence. Participants, about 18 to 100 years old, spanned fewer than 25 US areas. This sample was taken from a study of blood T cell repertoires in COVID-19. Study-wide context: Donors in Cohort 3 who had recovered were those with two negative PCRs, healthcare professional clearance, or resolution of their symptoms. The samples span acute and convalescent COVID-19 from the United States, Italy and Spain.

The CDR3 spans 14 residues. The germline CDR1 and CDR2 sequences are MNHEY and SMNVEV (reference sequence). Germline trimming cut 6 bases from V and 3 bases from J; bases unmatched to any gene: 3. Generated by immunoSEQ multiplex PCR, the TCRdb table keeps only in-frame clones and is missing some. The table records over 150,000 clones, roughly 78% of them present only once. This sequence joins TRBV27 and TRBJ2-2, with 8 bases lining up with TRBD1. The origin of this receptor is a woman aged 70-85 years in a cohort exposed to, infected with or recovered from COVID-19 (not recorded which). Sequencing was done on a sample of PBMCs or T cells enriched from blood (not recorded which). The DNA of the CDR3 is TGTGCCAGCAGACCGACAGGGGACACCGGGGAGCTGTTTTTT. This codes for CASRPTGDTGELFF.